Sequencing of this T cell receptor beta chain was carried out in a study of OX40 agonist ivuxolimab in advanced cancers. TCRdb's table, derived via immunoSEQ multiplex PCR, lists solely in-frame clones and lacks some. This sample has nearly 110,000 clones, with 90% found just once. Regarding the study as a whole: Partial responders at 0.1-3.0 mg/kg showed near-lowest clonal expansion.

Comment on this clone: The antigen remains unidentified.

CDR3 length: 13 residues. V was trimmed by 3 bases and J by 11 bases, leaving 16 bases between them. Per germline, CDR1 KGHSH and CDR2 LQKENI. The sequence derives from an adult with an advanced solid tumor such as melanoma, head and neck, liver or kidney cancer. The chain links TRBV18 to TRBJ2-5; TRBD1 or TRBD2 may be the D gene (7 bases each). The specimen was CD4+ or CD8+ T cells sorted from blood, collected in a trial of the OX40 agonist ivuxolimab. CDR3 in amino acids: CASSPPTGREQYF. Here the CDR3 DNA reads TGTGCCAGCTCACCCCCGACAGGGCGGGAGCAGTACTTC. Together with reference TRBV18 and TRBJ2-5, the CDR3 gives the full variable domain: NAGVMQNPRHLVRRRGQEARLRCSPMKGHSHVYWYRQLPEEGLKFMVYLQKENIIDESGMPKERFSAEFPKEGPSILRIQQVVRGDSAAYFCASSPPTGREQYFGPGTRLLVL.